This T cell receptor (beta chain) appears in the sequencing data of a study of cytomegalovirus exposure and HLA in healthy donors. General study points: Cytomegalovirus-associated status was assigned to approximately 160 TCR beta chains.

With respect to this clone: Its specificity is unknown.

The PCR employed 60 Vbeta primers together with 13 Jbeta primers. The authors' processing: Among the unique TCR beta chains that a later analysis counted, around 72 million in all, 10 million to 13 million were shared. Method: immunoSEQ multiplex PCR; TCRdb's copy keeps in-frame clones and lacks some. V, J and clone size derive from that table, while D and trimming were established from the DNA sequence. The data show about 120,000 clones, roughly 80% seen once. Sequenced: PBMCs. This clonotype originated in a woman in her 30s in good health and CMV-seropositive.

CDR3: CASSLGGADSPLHF. The CDR3 DNA follows: TGTGCCAGCTCCCTGGGGGGGGCAGATTCACCCCTCCACTTT. The gene calls are TRBV27 and TRBJ1-6; D perhaps matches TRBD1 (6 bases). CDR3 length equals 14 residues. V was clipped by 8 bases and J by 8 bases, with 16 bases between them. The V gene's germline CDR1 is MNHEY and CDR2 SMNVEV (reference sequence).